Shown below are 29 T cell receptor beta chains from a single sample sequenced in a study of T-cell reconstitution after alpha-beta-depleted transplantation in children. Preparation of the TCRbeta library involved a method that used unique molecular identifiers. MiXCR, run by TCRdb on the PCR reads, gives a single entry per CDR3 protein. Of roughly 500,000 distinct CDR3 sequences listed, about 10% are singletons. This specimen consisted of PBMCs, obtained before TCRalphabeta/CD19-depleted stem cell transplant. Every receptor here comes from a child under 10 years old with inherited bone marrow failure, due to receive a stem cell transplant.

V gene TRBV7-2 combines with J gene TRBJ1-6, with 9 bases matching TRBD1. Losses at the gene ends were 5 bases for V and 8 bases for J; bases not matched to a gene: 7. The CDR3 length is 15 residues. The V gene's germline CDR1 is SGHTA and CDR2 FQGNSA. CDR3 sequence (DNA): TGTGCCAGCAGCCCCCTGGGACAGGGCGATTCACCCCTCCACTTT. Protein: CASSPLGQGDSPLHF.

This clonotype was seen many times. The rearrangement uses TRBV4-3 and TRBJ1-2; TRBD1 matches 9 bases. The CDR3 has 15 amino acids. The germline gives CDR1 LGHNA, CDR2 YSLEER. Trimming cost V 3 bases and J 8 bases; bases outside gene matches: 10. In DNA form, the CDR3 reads TGCGCCAGCAGCCACACCGGGACAGGGAGGAGGGGCTACACCTTC. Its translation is CASSHTGTGRRGYTF.

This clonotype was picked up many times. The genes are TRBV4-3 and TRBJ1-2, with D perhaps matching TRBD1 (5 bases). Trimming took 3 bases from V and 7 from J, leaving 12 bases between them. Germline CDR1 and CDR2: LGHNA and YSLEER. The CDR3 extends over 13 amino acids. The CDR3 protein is CASSQDSGFGYTF. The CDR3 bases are TGCGCCAGCAGCCAGGATTCAGGGTTTGGCTACACCTTC.

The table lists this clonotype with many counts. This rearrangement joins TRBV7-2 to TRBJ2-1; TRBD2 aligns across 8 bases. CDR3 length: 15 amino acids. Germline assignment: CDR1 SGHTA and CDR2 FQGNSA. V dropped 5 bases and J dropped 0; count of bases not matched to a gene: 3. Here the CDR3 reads CASSESGSSYNEQFF. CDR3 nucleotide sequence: TGTGCCAGCAGCGAGAGCGGGAGCTCCTACAATGAGCAGTTCTTC.

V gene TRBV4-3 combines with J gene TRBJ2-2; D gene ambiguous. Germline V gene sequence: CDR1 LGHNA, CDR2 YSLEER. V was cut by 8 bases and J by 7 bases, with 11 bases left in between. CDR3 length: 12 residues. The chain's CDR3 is CASGSWGGELFF. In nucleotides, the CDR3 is TGCGCCAGCGGTAGCTGGGGCGGGGAGCTGTTTTTT.

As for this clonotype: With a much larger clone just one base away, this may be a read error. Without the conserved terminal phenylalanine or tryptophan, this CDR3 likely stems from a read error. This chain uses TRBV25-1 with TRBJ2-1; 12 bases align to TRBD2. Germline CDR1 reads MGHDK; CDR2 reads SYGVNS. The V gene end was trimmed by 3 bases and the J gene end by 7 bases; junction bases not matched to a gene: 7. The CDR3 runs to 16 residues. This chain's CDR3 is CASSDIRTSGTNEQFC. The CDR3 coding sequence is TGTGCCAGCAGTGATATCCGGACTAGCGGGACGAATGAGCAGTTCTGC.

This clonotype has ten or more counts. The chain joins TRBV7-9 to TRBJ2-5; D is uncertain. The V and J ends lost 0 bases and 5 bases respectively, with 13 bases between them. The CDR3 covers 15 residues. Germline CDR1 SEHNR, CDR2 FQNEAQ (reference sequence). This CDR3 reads CASSLAGTPFETQYF. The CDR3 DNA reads TGTGCCAGCAGCTTAGCGGGTACTCCCTTTGAGACCCAGTACTTC. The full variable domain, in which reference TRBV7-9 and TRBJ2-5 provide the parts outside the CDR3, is DTGVSQNPRHKITKRGQNVTFRCDPISEHNRLYWYRQTLGQGPEFLTYFQNEAQLEKSRLLSDRFSAERPKGSFSTLEIQRTEQGDSAMYLCASSLAGTPFETQYFGPGTRLLVL.

The CDR3 sequence is CATGTVSYEQYF. CDR3 DNA sequence: TGTGCCACCGGGACAGTCTCCTACGAGCAGTACTTC. This rearrangement joins TRBV6-2 or TRBV6-3 to TRBJ2-7; TRBD1 aligns across 7 bases. Trimming removed 10 bases from V and 0 bases from J; junction bases left unmatched: 3. Germline V CDR1 and CDR2: MNHEY, SVGEGT. The length of the CDR3 is 12 residues.

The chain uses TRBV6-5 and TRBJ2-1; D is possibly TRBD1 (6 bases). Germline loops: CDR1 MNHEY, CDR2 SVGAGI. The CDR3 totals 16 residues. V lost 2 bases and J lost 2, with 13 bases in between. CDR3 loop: CASSYADRPTYNEQFF. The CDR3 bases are TGTGCCAGCAGTTACGCTGACAGGCCCACCTACAATGAGCAGTTCTTC.

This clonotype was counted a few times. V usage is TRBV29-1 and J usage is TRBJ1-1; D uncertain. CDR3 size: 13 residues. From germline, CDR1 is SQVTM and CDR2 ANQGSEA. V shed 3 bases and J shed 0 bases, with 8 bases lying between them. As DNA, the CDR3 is TGCAGCGTTGAGCACAGCCTGAACACTGAAGCTTTCTTT. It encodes CSVEHSLNTEAFF.

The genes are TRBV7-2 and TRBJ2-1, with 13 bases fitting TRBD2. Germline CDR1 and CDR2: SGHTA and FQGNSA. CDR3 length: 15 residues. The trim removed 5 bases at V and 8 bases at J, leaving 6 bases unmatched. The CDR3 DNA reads TGTGCCAGCAGCCAACTAGCGGGAGGGCCCGATGAGCAGTTCTTC. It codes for CASSQLAGGPDEQFF.

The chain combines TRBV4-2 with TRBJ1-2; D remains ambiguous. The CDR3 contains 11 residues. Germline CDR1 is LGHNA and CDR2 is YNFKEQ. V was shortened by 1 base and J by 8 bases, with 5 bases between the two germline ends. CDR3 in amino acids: CASSQVRGYTF. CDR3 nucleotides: TGTGCCAGCAGCCAAGTCCGAGGCTACACCTTC.

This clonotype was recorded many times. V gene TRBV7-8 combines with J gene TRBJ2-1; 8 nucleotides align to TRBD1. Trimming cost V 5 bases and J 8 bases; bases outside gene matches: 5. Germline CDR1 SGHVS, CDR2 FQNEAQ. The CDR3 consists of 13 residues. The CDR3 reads CASSPQGAHEQFF. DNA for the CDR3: TGTGCCAGCAGCCCTCAGGGGGCTCATGAGCAGTTCTTC.

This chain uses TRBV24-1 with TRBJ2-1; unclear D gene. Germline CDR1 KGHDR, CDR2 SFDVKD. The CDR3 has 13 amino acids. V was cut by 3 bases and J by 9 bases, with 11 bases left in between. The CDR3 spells CATSDVSGIEQFF. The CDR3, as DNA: TGTGCCACCAGTGATGTCTCAGGAATTGAGCAGTTCTTC.

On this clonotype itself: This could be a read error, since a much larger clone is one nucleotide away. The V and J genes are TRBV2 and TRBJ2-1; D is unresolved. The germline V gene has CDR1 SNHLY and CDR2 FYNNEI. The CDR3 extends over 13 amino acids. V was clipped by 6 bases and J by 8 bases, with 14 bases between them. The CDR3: CASRTERYYEQFF. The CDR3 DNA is TGTGCCAGCAGGACCGAAAGGTACTATGAGCAGTTCTTC.

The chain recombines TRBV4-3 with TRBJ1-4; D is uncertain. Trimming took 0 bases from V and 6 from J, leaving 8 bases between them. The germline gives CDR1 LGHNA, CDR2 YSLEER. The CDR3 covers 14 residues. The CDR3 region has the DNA TGCGCCAGCAGCCAAGACGGGCTAGATGAAAAACTGTTTTTT. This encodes CASSQDGLDEKLFF.

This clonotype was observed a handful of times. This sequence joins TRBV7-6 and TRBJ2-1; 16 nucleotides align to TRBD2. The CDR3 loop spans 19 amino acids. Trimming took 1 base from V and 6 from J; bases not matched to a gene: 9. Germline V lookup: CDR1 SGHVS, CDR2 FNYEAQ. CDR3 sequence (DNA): TGTGCCAGCAGCTTAGTAGGGGGGACTAGCGGGAGGGCCGGCAATGAGCAGTTCTTC. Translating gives CASSLVGGTSGRAGNEQFF.

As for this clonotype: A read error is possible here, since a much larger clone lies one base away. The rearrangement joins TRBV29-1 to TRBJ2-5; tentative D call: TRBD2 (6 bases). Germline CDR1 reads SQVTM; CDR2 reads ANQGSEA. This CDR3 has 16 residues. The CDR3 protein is CRVEPASVVGQETQYF. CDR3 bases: TGCAGAGTTGAACCCGCTAGCGTGGTGGGTCAAGAGACCCAGTACTTC.

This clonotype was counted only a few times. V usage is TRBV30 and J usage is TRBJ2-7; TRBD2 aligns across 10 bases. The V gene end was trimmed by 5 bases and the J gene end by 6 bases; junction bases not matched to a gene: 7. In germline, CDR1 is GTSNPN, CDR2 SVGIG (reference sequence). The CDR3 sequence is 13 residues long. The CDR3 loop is CAWSPTSGSEQYF. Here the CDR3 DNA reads TGTGCCTGGTCCCCGACTAGCGGGTCCGAGCAGTACTTC.

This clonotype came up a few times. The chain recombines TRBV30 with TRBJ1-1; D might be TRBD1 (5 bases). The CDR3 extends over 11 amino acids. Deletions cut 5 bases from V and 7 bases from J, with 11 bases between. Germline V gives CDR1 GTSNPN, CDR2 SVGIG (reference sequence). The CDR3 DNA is TGTGCCTGGGATCAGGGACTTGAAGCTTTCTTT. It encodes CAWDQGLEAFF.

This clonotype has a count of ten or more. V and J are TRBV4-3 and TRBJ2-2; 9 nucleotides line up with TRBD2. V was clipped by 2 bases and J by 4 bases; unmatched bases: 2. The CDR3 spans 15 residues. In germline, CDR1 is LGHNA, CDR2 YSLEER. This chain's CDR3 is CASSQPSGATGELFF. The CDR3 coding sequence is TGCGCCAGCAGCCAACCTAGCGGGGCCACCGGGGAGCTGTTTTTT.

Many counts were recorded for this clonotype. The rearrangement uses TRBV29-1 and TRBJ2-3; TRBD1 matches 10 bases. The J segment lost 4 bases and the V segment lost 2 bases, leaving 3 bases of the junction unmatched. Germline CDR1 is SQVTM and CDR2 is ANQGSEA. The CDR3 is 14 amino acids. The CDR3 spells CSVERTGGADTQYF. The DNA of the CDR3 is TGCAGCGTTGAACGGACAGGGGGTGCAGATACGCAGTATTTT.

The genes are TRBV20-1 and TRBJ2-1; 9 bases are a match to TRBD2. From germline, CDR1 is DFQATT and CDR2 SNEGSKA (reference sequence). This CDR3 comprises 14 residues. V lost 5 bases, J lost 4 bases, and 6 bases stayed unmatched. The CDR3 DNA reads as TGCAGTGCTTGGCGGGAGGGTGTGTACAATGAGCAGTTCTTC. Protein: CSAWREGVYNEQFF.

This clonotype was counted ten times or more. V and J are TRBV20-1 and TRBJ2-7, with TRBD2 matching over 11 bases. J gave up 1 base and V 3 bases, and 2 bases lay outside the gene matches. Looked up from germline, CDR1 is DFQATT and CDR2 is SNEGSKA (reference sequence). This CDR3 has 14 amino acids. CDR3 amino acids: CSARPSGRSYEQYF. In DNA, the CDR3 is TGCAGTGCTAGGCCTAGCGGGAGGTCCTACGAGCAGTACTTC.

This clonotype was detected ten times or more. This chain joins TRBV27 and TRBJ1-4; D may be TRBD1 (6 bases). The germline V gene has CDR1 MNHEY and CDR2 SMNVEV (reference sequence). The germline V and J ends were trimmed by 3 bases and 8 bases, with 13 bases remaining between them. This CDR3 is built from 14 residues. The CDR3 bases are TGTGCCAGCAGTTTGGCAGGGGCAAAGGAAAAACTGTTTTTT. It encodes CASSLAGAKEKLFF.

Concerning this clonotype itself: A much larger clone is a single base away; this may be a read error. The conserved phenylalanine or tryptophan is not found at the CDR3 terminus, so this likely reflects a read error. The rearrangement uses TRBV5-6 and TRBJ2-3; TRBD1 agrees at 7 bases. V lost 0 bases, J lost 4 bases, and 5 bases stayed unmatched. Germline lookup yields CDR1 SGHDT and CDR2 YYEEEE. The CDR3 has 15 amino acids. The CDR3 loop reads CASSLGSGGADTQYS. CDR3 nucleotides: TGTGCCAGCAGCTTGGGTTCAGGGGGAGCAGATACGCAGTATTCT.

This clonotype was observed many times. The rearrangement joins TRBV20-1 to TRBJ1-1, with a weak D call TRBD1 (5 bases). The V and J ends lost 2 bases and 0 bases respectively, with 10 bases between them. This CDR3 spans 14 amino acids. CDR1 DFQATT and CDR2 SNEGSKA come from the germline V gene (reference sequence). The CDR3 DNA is TGCAGTGCTAGACAGGGTACCATGAACACTGAAGCTTTCTTT. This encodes CSARQGTMNTEAFF.

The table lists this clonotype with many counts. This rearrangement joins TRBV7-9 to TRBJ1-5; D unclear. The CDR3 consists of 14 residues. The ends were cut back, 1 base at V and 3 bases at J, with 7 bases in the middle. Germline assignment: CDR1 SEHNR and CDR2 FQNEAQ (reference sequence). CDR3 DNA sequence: TGTGCCAGCAGCTTAGATGGGTTCAATCAGCCCCAGCATTTT. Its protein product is CASSLDGFNQPQHF.

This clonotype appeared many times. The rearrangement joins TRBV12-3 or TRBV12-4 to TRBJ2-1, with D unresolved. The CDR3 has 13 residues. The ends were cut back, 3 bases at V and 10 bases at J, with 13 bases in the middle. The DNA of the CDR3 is TGTGCCAGCAGTTTTCTCTCTTCGCGGGAGCAGTTCTTC. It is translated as CASSFLSSREQFF.